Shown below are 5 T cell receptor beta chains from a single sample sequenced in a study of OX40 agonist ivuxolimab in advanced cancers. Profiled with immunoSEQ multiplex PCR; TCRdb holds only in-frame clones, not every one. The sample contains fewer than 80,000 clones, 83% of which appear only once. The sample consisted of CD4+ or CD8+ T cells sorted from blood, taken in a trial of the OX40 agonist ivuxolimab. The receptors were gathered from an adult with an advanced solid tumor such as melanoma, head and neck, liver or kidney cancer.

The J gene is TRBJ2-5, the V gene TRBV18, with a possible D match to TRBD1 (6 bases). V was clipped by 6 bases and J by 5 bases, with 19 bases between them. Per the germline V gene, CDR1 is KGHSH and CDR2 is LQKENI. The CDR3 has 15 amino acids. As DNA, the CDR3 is TGTGCCAGCTCGACTGCCGGGACATCCGCGGAGACCCAGTACTTC. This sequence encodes CASSTAGTSAETQYF. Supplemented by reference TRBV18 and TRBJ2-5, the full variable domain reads NAGVMQNPRHLVRRRGQEARLRCSPMKGHSHVYWYRQLPEEGLKFMVYLQKENIIDESGMPKERFSAEFPKEGPSILRIQQVVRGDSAAYFCASSTAGTSAETQYFGPGTRLLVL.

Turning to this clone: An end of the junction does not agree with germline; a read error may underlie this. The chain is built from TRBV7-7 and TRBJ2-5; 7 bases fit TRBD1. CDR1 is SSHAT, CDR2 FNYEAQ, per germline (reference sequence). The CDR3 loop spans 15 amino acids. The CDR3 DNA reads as TGTGCTAGCAGCTTGCGACAGGGTCAGGGGGAGACCCAGTACTTC. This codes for CASSLRQGQGETQYF.

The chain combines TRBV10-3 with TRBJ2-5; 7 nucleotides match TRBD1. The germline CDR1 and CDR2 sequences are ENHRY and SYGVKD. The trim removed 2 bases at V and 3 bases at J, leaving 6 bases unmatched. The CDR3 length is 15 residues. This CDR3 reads CAISEPETGKETQYF. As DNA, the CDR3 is TGTGCCATCAGTGAGCCCGAGACAGGGAAAGAGACCCAGTACTTC.

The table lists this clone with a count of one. CDR3 sequence: CASRTGGNTGELFF. CDR3 DNA: TGCGCCAGCAGGACAGGAGGGAACACCGGGGAGCTGTTTTTT. This sequence joins TRBV5-1 and TRBJ2-2; a possible D gene is TRBD1 (6 bases). This CDR3 comprises 14 residues. In germline, CDR1 is SGHRS, CDR2 YFSETQ. V was trimmed by 5 bases and J by 1 base, leaving 9 bases between them. Variable domain in full (rest from reference TRBV5-1 and TRBJ2-2): KAGVTQTPRYLIKTRGQQVTLSCSPISGHRSVSWYQQTPGQGLQFLFEYFSETQRNKGNFPGRFSGRQFSNSRSEMNVSTLELGDSALYLCASRTGGNTGELFFGEGSRLTVL.

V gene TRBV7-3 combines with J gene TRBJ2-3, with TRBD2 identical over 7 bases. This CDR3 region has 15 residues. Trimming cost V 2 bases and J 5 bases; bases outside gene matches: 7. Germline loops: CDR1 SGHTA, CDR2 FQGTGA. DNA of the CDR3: TGTGCCAGCAGCTTACGGGGGGAAGGTGTAGATACGCAGTATTTT. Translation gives CASSLRGEGVDTQYF.